Below are 27 T cell receptor beta chains sequenced from a single sample in a study of blood T cells in healthy people across ages. Combining a sample-barcoded 5' primer with a J-beta primer mix, a second PCR ran for roughly 7 to 11 cycles. A single record per CDR3 protein comes from TCRdb applying MiXCR to the 5' RACE reads. The profile shows approximately 1.5 million distinct CDR3 sequences, about 35% of them singletons. Sequenced material: blood. The receptor source for this set is a woman aged 25 to 45 in good health.

In this sample, this clonotype turned up once. The chain combines TRBV20-1 with TRBJ2-1; 8 bases match TRBD2. Germline V CDR1 and CDR2: DFQATT, SNEGSKA (reference sequence). Trimming at V came to 7 bases and at J to 3 bases, leaving 5 bases not matched to a gene. The CDR3 loop spans 13 amino acids. CDR3 protein: CSGRGGFYNEQFF. CDR3 nucleotide sequence: TGCAGTGGTCGCGGGGGGTTCTACAATGAGCAGTTCTTC.

This clonotype was detected only a few times. The rearrangement links TRBV7-6 to TRBJ2-1; 8 bases line up with TRBD2. Per germline, CDR1 SGHVS and CDR2 FNYEAQ. The CDR3 covers 15 residues. V dropped 5 bases and J dropped 5; count of bases not matched to a gene: 8. The CDR3, as DNA: TGTGCCAGCAGCCCCGTAGCGGGGCGTAACAATGAGCAGTTCTTC. This translates into CASSPVAGRNNEQFF.

There are a few counts of this clonotype. The chain uses TRBV9 and TRBJ2-3; no clear D gene. The CDR3 contains 15 residues. Trimming stripped 3 bases from V and 0 bases from J, with 11 bases between. CDR1 SGDLS and CDR2 YYNGEE come from the germline V gene. CDR3 loop: CASSARTYSTDTQYF. The CDR3 DNA reads TGTGCCAGCAGCGCCCGGACGTACAGCACAGATACGCAGTATTTT.

The J gene is TRBJ2-5, the V gene TRBV6-2 or TRBV6-3; no firm D call. CDR3 size: 12 residues. CDR1 MNHEY and CDR2 SVGEGT come from the germline V gene. Trimming removed 6 bases from V and 11 bases from J, with 16 bases in between. CDR3 amino acids: CASSQTANEQYF. CDR3 coding DNA: TGTGCCAGCAGCCAAACGGCCAATGAGCAGTACTTC.

This clonotype has more than one count but fewer than ten. The chain couples TRBV12-3 or TRBV12-4 to TRBJ2-1; TRBD2 matches 13 bases. With V trimmed by 7 bases and J by 8 bases, 8 bases remained unmatched. The CDR3 consists of 15 residues. In DNA, the CDR3 is TGTGCCAGCACCCAACTAGCGGGAGGGCTTTATGAGCAGTTCTTC. It translates to CASTQLAGGLYEQFF.

The chain has TRBV7-2 and TRBJ1-1; 8 positions agree with TRBD1. V gave up 8 bases and J gave up 3 bases; unmatched junction bases: 11. Germline V gene data show CDR1 as SGHTA and CDR2 as FQGNSA. The CDR3 is 15 residues long. This chain's CDR3 is CASRGGRGRDTEAFF. The CDR3, as DNA: TGTGCCAGCCGCGGGGGCAGGGGGCGTGACACTGAAGCTTTCTTT.

This clonotype was seen a handful of times. The chain combines TRBV19 with TRBJ2-5; no clear D gene. The CDR3 length is 13 residues. Trimming pared 1 base from V and 2 bases from J, leaving 5 bases between. Germline V CDR1 and CDR2: LNHDA, SQIVND (reference sequence). The CDR3 protein is CASSIGQQETQYF. The CDR3 coding sequence is TGTGCCAGTAGTATAGGCCAGCAAGAGACCCAGTACTTC. The complete variable domain, with remaining parts taken from reference TRBV19 and TRBJ2-5, reads DGGITQSPKYLFRKEGQNVTLSCEQNLNHDAMYWYRQDPGQGLRLIYYSQIVNDFQKGDIAEGYSVSREKKESFPLTVTSAQKNPTAFYLCASSIGQQETQYFGPGTRLLVL.

This clonotype was recorded once. This sequence joins TRBV18 and TRBJ1-5; D remains unclear. V was shortened by 3 bases and J by 5 bases, with 8 bases between the two germline ends. Germline CDR1 and CDR2: KGHSH and LQKENI. CDR3 length equals 13 residues. CDR3 amino acids: CASSPSMYQPQHF. DNA for the CDR3: TGTGCCAGCTCACCGTCTATGTATCAGCCCCAGCATTTT.

V and J are TRBV7-2 and TRBJ2-7, with 10 bases aligning to TRBD2. V dropped 1 base and J dropped 3; count of bases not matched to a gene: 12. Germline CDR1 reads SGHTA; CDR2 reads FQGNSA. The CDR3 consists of 18 residues. The chain's CDR3 is CASSLDGLAGALNYEQYF. The CDR3 DNA reads as TGTGCCAGCAGCTTAGACGGTCTAGCGGGGGCGTTAAACTACGAGCAGTACTTC.

There are many counts of this clonotype. The chain has TRBV29-1 and TRBJ2-3; 7 bases match TRBD2. V shed 7 bases and J 5 bases; nucleotides not matched to a gene: 9. From germline, CDR1 is SQVTM and CDR2 ANQGSEA. The CDR3 has 13 residues. CDR3 in DNA: TGCAGCGGCGCGAGTGGGGGGGAAGATACGCAGTATTTT. It yields the protein CSGASGGEDTQYF.

The CDR3 protein is CASSSPEGRTGPDHGYTF. CDR3 bases: TGTGCCAGCAGCTCACCGGAGGGGAGAACAGGGCCCGATCATGGCTACACCTTC. The rearrangement joins TRBV5-6 to TRBJ1-2; TRBD1 might be the D (6 bases). Germline V gene lookup returns CDR1 SGHDT and CDR2 YYEEEE. This CDR3 has 18 amino acids. V lost 3 bases and J lost 6, with 27 bases in between.

Only a few counts were recorded for this clonotype. The genes are TRBV2 and TRBJ1-2; TRBD1 matches at 11 bases. Germline assignment: CDR1 SNHLY and CDR2 FYNNEI. V shed 2 bases, J shed 4 bases, and the junction held 12 bases outside the gene matches. The CDR3 loop spans 18 amino acids. CDR3 residues: CASSESVVGQGDIYGYTF. CDR3 DNA: TGTGCCAGCAGTGAATCGGTGGTGGGACAGGGGGATATCTATGGCTACACCTTC. Supplemented by reference TRBV2 and TRBJ1-2, the full variable domain reads EPEVTQTPSHQVTQMGQEVILRCVPISNHLYFYWYRQILGQKVEFLVSFYNNEISEKSEIFDDQFSVERPDGSNFTLKIRSTKLEDSAMYFCASSESVVGQGDIYGYTFGSGTRLTVV.

This clonotype was detected only a few times. The gene calls are TRBV20-1 and TRBJ1-1; D is undetermined. CDR1 is DFQATT and CDR2 is SNEGSKA in the germline V gene (reference sequence). V was clipped by 5 bases and J by 1 base, with 8 bases between them. The CDR3 runs to 12 residues. The CDR3 is CSAVAQNTEAFF. CDR3 nucleotide sequence: TGCAGTGCTGTTGCGCAGAACACTGAAGCTTTCTTT.

This clonotype has just one count. V and J are TRBV19 and TRBJ2-5; D is unclear. Germline CDR1 LNHDA, CDR2 SQIVND (reference sequence). Trimming stripped 6 bases from V and 7 bases from J, with 6 bases between. The length of the CDR3 is 10 residues. CDR3: CASSPRTQYF. The CDR3 region has the DNA TGTGCCAGTAGCCCGAGGACCCAGTACTTC.

This chain joins TRBV3-1 and TRBJ1-2, with unresolved D. The CDR3 consists of 12 residues. Looked up from germline, CDR1 is LGHDT and CDR2 is YNNKEL (reference sequence). V lost 1 base to trimming and J lost 12 bases, with 12 bases between them. The CDR3 DNA follows: TGTGCCAGCAGCCAAGGACACGTAGGCCACACCTTC. Its protein is CASSQGHVGHTF. The variable domain in full, with the rest retrieved from reference TRBV3-1 and TRBJ1-2, is DTAVSQTPKYLVTQMGNDKSIKCEQNLGHDTMYWYKQDSKKFLKIMFSYNNKELIINETVPNRFSPKSPDKAHLNLHINSLELGDSAVYFCASSQGHVGHTFGSGTRLTVV.

V usage is TRBV28 and J usage is TRBJ2-1; D perhaps matches TRBD1 (6 bases). The V end was cut by 3 bases, the J end by 6 bases, with 15 bases between. In germline, CDR1 is MDHEN, CDR2 SYDVKM. The CDR3 spans 15 residues. The CDR3 nucleotides read TGTGCCAGCAGTTTTCGGCAGGGGAAAAGCAATGAGCAGTTCTTC. Its translation is CASSFRQGKSNEQFF.

This clonotype was found a few times. The chain couples TRBV12-3 or TRBV12-4 to TRBJ2-5; maybe TRBD1 (6 bases). There are 16 residues in the CDR3. Trimming stripped 5 bases from V and 5 bases from J, with 21 bases between. The CDR3 sequence: CASSPGVRTNEETQYF. The CDR3 nucleotides are TGTGCCAGCAGTCCAGGGGTTAGGACCAACGAGGAGACCCAGTACTTC.

This chain joins TRBV20-1 and TRBJ2-5; D unresolved. The J call may be incorrect, as the DNA end agrees better with TRBJ2-7. CDR1 is DFQATT and CDR2 is SNEGSKA in the germline V gene (reference sequence). The CDR3 extends over 12 amino acids. The CDR3 sequence is CRVGVSMGEQYF. CDR3 in DNA: TGCAGGGTCGGCGTCTCTATGGGCGAGCAGTACTTC.

As concerns this clonotype: A read error may account for a junction end that differs from germline. The chain combines TRBV27 with TRBJ2-1; possibly TRBD2 for D (7 bases). There are 14 residues in the CDR3. The germline V gene encodes CDR1 MNHEY and CDR2 SMNVEV (reference sequence). CDR3 nucleotides: TGTGCCAGCAGTAGAGGGGGGGCCTACAATGAGCGGTGCTTC. It specifies CASSRGGAYNERCF.

This clonotype occurred a few times. The DNA for the CDR3 is TGTGCCAGCAGGGAACAGGGGGACGAAAAACTGTTTTTT. Amino acid sequence: CASREQGDEKLFF. This rearrangement joins TRBV25-1 to TRBJ1-4, with TRBD1 matching 8 bases. This CDR3 spans 13 amino acids. From germline, CDR1 is MGHDK and CDR2 SYGVNS. With 6 bases clipped from V and 8 bases from J, the junction kept 5 bases outside the gene matches.

This clonotype was counted at least ten times. At one of its ends the junction is not consistent with the germline gene, which may arise from a read error. The V call is TRBV3-1, the J call TRBJ2-5; 8 nucleotides match TRBD1. CDR3 size: 15 residues. The germline gives CDR1 LGHDT, CDR2 YNNKEL (reference sequence). The CDR3 bases are TGCGCCAGCAGCCAGCTGGCAGGGGGCCTGGAGACCCAGTACTTC. It codes for CASSQLAGGLETQYF.

This clonotype occurred a few times. This chain connects TRBV9 to TRBJ2-3; 12 nucleotides line up with TRBD2. CDR3 length equals 18 residues. CDR1 is SGDLS and CDR2 is YYNGEE in the germline V gene. The V segment lost 0 bases and the J segment 5 bases; nucleotides outside the gene matches: 10. This CDR3 is CASSVDLAGGPLGDTQYF. The CDR3 DNA reads TGTGCCAGCAGCGTAGATCTAGCGGGAGGGCCGTTAGGAGATACGCAGTATTTT.

The sample holds a few counts of this clonotype. This chain links TRBV9 with TRBJ1-2; D is possibly TRBD1 (5 bases). The CDR3 runs to 14 residues. Trimming left V 4 bases short and J 4 bases short, with 14 bases between. CDR1 and CDR2 (germline): SGDLS, YYNGEE. In DNA form, the CDR3 reads TGTGCCAGCAGCTCCCGGGACGCCCTCTATGGCTACACCTTC. Its protein is CASSSRDALYGYTF.

The chain couples TRBV18 to TRBJ2-7; TRBD1 matches 8 bases. V lost 0 bases and J lost 4; bases outside the gene matches: 8. Germline CDR1 and CDR2: KGHSH and LQKENI. The CDR3 length is 16 residues. CDR3 amino acids: CASSPPSGQGRYEQYF. The CDR3 DNA is TGTGCCAGCTCACCACCGTCCGGACAGGGACGTTACGAGCAGTACTTC.

DNA for the CDR3: TGCGCCAGCAGCTTGGTTTGGAGACGCTACGAGCAGTACTTC. It yields the protein CASSLVWRRYEQYF. This chain joins TRBV5-1 and TRBJ2-7; D remains ambiguous. The CDR3 covers 14 residues. CDR1 and CDR2 (germline): SGHRS, YFSETQ. Trimming cost V 0 bases and J 3 bases, with 10 bases left between them.

This sequence joins TRBV5-1 and TRBJ2-1; D gene ambiguous. The length of the CDR3 is 13 residues. V was clipped by 1 base and J by 12 bases, with 14 bases between them. Germline-derived CDR1 and CDR2 are SGHRS and YFSETQ. The CDR3 region is CASSLTNSYAQFF. In DNA, the CDR3 is TGCGCCAGCAGCTTGACTAATTCATACGCGCAGTTCTTC.

The CDR3: CASSQRQGLAGYTF. In DNA form, the CDR3 reads TGTGCCAGCAGCCAGCGACAGGGCTTGGCTGGCTACACCTTC. This chain links TRBV3-1 with TRBJ1-2, with 7 bases fitting TRBD1. Trimming cost V 3 bases and J 7 bases; bases outside gene matches: 8. Germline assignment: CDR1 LGHDT and CDR2 YNNKEL (reference sequence). The CDR3 has 14 residues.